Here is one TCR beta chain with its context. Its antigen is still unknown. The primer mix had 60 Vbeta and 13 Jbeta primers. Profiled with immunoSEQ multiplex PCR; TCRdb holds only in-frame clones, not every one. Of about 180,000 clones listed, 75% to 85% are singletons. Germline CDR1 reads SQVTM; CDR2 reads ANQGSEA. Trimming cost V 7 bases and J 4 bases; bases outside gene matches: 10. This CDR3 spans 14 amino acids. The data are from a study of cytomegalovirus exposure and HLA in healthy donors. Study-wide points: Several top significant clusters appeared, in a later analysis, to be linked to common viral pathogens. More clonal expansion characterized HLA-associated TCR beta chains than equally common others in a later analysis. Later on, analysis showed that most CMV-associated TCR beta chains appeared to be HLA-restricted.

The sequencing sample was made of PBMCs. The sequence derives from a man aged 18 to 29 in good health and CMV-seronegative. This rearrangement joins TRBV29-1 to TRBJ2-3; TRBD2 aligns across 8 bases. The CDR3 is CSGYGGRRADTQYF. CDR3 nucleotides: TGCAGCGGCTATGGCGGGAGGAGGGCAGATACGCAGTATTTT.